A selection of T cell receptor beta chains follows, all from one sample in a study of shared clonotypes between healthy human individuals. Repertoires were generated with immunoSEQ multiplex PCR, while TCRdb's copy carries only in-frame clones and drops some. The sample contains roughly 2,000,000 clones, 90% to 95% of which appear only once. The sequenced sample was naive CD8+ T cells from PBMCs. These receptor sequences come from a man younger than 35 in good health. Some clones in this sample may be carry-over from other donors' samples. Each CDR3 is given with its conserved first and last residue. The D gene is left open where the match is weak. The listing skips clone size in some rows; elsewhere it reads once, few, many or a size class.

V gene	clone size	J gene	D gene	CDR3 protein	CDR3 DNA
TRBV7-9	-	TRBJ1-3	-	CASSLGLSPGNTIYF	TGTGCCAGCAGCTTAGGACTCTCTCCTGGAAACACCATATATTTT
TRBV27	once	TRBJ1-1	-	CASSHGGGGTEAFF	TGTGCCAGCTCCCATGGGGGTGGCGGCACTGAAGCTTTCTTT
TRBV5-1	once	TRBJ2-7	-	CASSFESYEQYF	TGCGCCAGCAGCTTTGAGTCCTACGAGCAGTACTTC
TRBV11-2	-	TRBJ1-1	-	CASSFTGLLGNFF	TGTGCCAGCAGCTTCACGGGACTCCTGGGTAATTTCTTT
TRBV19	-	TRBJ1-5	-	CASSFQDYPSTYKPYF	TGTGCCAGTAGCTTTCAGGACTACCCGTCTACCTATAAACCTTATTTT
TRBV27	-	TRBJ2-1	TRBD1	CASRQGASYNEQFF	TGTGCCAGCAGACAGGGGGCTTCCTACAATGAGCAGTTCTTC
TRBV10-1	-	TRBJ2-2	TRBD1	CASQRTGSTGELFF	TGCGCCAGCCAAAGGACAGGGTCCACCGGGGAGCTGTTTTTT
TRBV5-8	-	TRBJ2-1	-	CASSPWNNEQFF	TGTGCCAGCAGCCCTTGGAACAATGAGCAGTTCTTC
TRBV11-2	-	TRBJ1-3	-	CASSPSISGNTIYF	TGTGCCAGCAGCCCGTCTATCTCTGGAAACACCATATATTTT
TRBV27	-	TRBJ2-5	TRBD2	CASSPFPASGEETQYF	TGTGCCAGCAGCCCATTTCCGGCTAGCGGGGAAGAGACCCAGTACTTC
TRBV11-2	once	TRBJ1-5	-	CASSLDGLGSNQPQHF	TGTGCCAGCAGCTTAGACGGGTTGGGCAGCAATCAGCCCCAGCATTTT
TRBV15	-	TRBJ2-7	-	CATSRDFNYEQYF	TGTGCCACCAGCAGAGATTTCAACTACGAGCAGTACTTC
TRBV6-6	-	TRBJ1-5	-	CASSRDIWQPQHF	TGTGCCAGCAGCCGGGACATTTGGCAGCCCCAGCATTTT
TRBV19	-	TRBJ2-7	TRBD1	CASSIDRDRVTYEQYF	TGTGCCAGTAGTATCGACCGGGACAGAGTAACCTACGAGCAGTACTTC
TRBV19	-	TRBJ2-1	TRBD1	CASSPRDSNEQFF	TGTGCCAGTAGTCCCCGGGACAGCAATGAGCAGTTCTTC
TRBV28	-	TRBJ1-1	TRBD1	CASSSRTGGNTEAFF	TGTGCCAGCAGTTCCCGGACAGGGGGGAACACTGAAGCTTTCTTT
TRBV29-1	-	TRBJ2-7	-	CSAGGDSLYEQYF	TGCAGCGCCGGAGGGGACTCCCTCTACGAGCAGTACTTC
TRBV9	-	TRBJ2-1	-	CASSHGRGTGTSYNEQFF	TGTGCCAGCAGCCACGGCCGAGGGACGGGCACCTCCTACAATGAGCAGTTCTTC
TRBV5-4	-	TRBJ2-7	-	CASSLARVGSYEQYF	TGTGCCAGCAGCTTGGCCCGCGTGGGGAGCTACGAGCAGTACTTC
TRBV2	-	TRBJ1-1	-	CASSAGLTGVMNTEAFF	TGTGCCAGCAGTGCGGGGCTAACCGGAGTCATGAACACTGAAGCTTTCTTT
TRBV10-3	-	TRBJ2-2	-	CAIRDTRTGELFF	TGTGCCATCAGGGACACCCGTACCGGGGAGCTGTTTTTT
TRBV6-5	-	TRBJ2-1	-	CASSPSGSYNEQFF	TGTGCCAGCAGTCCCTCAGGGTCCTACAATGAGCAGTTCTTC
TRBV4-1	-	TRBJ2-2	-	CASSPLAEGGAGELFF	TGCGCCAGCAGCCCCCTAGCGGAGGGGGGGGCCGGGGAGCTGTTTTTT
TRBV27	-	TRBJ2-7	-	CASSIASPQGDEQYF	TGTGCCAGCAGTATTGCGAGCCCGCAGGGTGACGAGCAGTACTTC
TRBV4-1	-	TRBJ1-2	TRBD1	CASSSYGTDNYGYTF	TGCGCCAGCAGCTCGTACGGGACAGACAACTATGGCTACACCTTC
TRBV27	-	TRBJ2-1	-	CASSSYSSYNEQFF	TGTGCCAGCAGTTCCTACAGCTCCTACAATGAGCAGTTCTTC
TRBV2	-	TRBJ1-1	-	CASSLQPGNTEAFF	TGTGCCAGCAGTCTCCAGCCAGGAAACACTGAAGCTTTCTTT
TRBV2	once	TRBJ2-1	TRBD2	CASSPRLAGGTYNEQFF	TGTGCCAGCAGCCCCCGACTAGCGGGAGGGACCTACAATGAGCAGTTCTTC
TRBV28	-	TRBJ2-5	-	CASSLYRGWETQYF	TGTGCCAGCAGTTTATATAGGGGCTGGGAGACCCAGTACTTC
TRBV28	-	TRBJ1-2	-	CASSLRAGGFYGYTF	TGTGCCAGCAGTTTAAGGGCGGGAGGATTCTATGGCTACACCTTC
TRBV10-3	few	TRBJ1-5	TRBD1	CAISESGTVNQPQHF	TGTGCCATCAGTGAGTCCGGGACAGTTAATCAGCCCCAGCATTTT
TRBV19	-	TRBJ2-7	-	CASGPNYEQYF	TGTGCCAGTGGACCCAACTACGAGCAGTACTTC
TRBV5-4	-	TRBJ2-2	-	CASPSATGELFF	TGTGCCAGCCCCTCGGCCACCGGGGAGCTGTTTTTT
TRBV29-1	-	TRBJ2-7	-	CSVVEGLVPLAAEQYF	TGCAGCGTTGTGGAGGGGTTAGTGCCCCTCGCCGCCGAGCAGTACTTC
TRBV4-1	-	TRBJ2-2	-	CASSHPLGEFAGELFF	TGCGCCAGCAGCCACCCTCTGGGGGAGTTTGCCGGGGAGCTGTTTTTT
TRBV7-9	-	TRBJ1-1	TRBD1	CASGDLPGQGDTEAFF	TGTGCCAGCGGTGACTTACCGGGACAGGGAGACACTGAAGCTTTCTTT
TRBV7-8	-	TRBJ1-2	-	CASSPRAYGYTF	TGTGCCAGCAGTCCGCGGGCATACGGCTACACCTTC
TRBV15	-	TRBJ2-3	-	CATRADRSLGYTQYF	TGTGCCACCAGGGCGGACAGATCACTCGGGTATACGCAGTATTTT
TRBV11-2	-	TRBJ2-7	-	CASSLFPGPSYEQYF	TGTGCCAGCAGCTTATTTCCGGGTCCCTCCTACGAGCAGTACTTC
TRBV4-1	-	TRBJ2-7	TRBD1	CASGQGLVYEQYF	TGCGCCAGCGGACAGGGACTGGTCTACGAGCAGTACTTC
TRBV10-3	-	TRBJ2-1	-	CAISEGPNGQGVSYNEQFF	TGTGCCATCAGTGAGGGCCCGAACGGCCAAGGTGTCTCCTACAATGAGCAGTTCTTC
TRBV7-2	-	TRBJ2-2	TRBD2	CASSPGLAGQVIGELFF	TGTGCCAGCAGCCCGGGACTAGCGGGACAGGTTATCGGGGAGCTGTTTTTT
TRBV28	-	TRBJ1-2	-	CASSPRTHGYTF	TGTGCCAGCAGTCCGAGGACCCATGGCTACACCTTC
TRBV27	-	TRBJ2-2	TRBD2	CASSYALAGVTGELFF	TGTGCCAGCAGTTATGCCCTAGCGGGAGTTACCGGGGAGCTGTTTTTT
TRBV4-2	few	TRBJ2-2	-	CASSQDRYTGELFF	TGTGCCAGCAGCCAAGACCGTTACACCGGGGAGCTGTTTTTT
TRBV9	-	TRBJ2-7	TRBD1	CASSVRPTGGYEQYF	TGTGCCAGCAGCGTACGACCGACAGGGGGCTACGAGCAGTACTTC
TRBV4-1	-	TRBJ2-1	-	CASSQVRVNEQFF	TGCGCCAGCAGCCAAGTGAGAGTAAATGAGCAGTTCTTC
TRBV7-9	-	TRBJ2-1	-	CASSLALRDLHEQFF	TGTGCCAGCAGCTTAGCGCTACGGGATTTGCATGAGCAGTTCTTC
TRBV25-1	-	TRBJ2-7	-	CASSGRGDRPTYEQYF	TGTGCCAGCAGTGGCAGGGGAGACAGGCCCACCTACGAGCAGTACTTC
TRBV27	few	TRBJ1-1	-	CASSLKRPGYTEAFF	TGTGCCAGCAGTTTAAAAAGACCAGGGTACACTGAAGCTTTCTTT
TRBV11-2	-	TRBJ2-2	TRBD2	CASSSLRGEREGRRGELFF	TGTGCCAGCAGCTCTCTCCGGGGGGAGCGGGAGGGCCGTCGCGGGGAGCTGTTTTTT
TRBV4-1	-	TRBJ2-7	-	CASSQVDRPYEQYF	TGCGCCAGCAGCCAGGTCGACAGACCCTACGAGCAGTACTTC
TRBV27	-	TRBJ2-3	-	CASSFGFLSQYF	TGTGCCAGCAGTTTTGGGTTCCTTTCTCAGTATTTT
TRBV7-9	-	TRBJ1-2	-	CASSSPEGVGSGYTF	TGTGCCAGCAGCTCCCCCGAGGGCGTCGGGAGTGGCTACACCTTC
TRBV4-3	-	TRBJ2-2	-	CASSQHRAGTGELFF	TGCGCCAGCAGCCAGCATAGGGCGGGCACCGGGGAGCTGTTTTTT
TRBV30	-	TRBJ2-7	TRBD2	CAWSGSGISYEQYF	TGTGCCTGGAGTGGAAGCGGGATCTCCTACGAGCAGTACTTC